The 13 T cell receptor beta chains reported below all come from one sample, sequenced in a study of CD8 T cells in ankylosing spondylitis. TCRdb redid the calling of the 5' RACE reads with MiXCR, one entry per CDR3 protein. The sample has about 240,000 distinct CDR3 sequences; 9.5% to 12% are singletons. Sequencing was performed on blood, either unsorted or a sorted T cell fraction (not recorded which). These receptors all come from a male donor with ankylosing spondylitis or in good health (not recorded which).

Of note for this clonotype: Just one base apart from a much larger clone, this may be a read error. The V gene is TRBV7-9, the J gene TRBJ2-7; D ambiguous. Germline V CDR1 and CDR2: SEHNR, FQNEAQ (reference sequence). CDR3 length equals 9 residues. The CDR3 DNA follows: TGTGCCAACAGCTACGAGCAGTACTTC. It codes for CANSYEQYF.

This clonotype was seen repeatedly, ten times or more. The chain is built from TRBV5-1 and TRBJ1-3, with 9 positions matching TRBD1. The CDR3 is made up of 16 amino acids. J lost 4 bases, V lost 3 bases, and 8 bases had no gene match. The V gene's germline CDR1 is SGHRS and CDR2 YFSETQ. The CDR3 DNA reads TGCGCCAGCAGCTCGGGACAGGGAGCGCACGGAAACACCATATATTTT. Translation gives CASSSGQGAHGNTIYF.

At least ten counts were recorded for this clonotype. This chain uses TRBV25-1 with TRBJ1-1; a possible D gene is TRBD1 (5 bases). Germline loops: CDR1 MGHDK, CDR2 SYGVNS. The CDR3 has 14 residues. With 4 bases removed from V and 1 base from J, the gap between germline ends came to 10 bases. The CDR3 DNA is TGTGCCAGCAGTGCCTTGGGGGGGAACACTGAAGCTTTCTTT. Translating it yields CASSALGGNTEAFF.

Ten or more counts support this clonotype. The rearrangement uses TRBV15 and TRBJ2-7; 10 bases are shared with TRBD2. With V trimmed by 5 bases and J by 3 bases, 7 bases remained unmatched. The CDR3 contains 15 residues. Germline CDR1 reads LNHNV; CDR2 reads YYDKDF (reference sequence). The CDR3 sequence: CATSLIAGGSYEQYF. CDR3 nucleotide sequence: TGTGCCACCAGCCTTATAGCGGGGGGAAGCTACGAGCAGTACTTC.

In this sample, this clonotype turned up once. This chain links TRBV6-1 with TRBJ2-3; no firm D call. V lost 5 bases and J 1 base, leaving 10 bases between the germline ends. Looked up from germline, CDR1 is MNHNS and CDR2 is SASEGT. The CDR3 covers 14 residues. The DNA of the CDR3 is TGTGCCAGCAGTCCTACCCTAGGCACAGATACGCAGTATTTT. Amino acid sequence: CASSPTLGTDTQYF.

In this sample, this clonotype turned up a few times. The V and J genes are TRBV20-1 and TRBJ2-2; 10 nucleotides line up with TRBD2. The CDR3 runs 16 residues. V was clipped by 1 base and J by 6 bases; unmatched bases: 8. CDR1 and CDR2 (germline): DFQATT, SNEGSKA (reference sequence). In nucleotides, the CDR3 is TGCAGTGCTAGAGCCAGCGGGGGGGCCGTGGCCGGGGAGCTGTTTTTT. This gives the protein CSARASGGAVAGELFF.

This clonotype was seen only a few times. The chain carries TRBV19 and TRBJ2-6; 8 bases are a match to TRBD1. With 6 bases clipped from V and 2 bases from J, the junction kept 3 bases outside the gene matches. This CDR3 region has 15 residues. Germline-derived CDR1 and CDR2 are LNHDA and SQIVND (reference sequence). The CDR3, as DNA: TGTGCCAGTAGACCGACAGGGGCTGGGGCCAACGTCCTGACTTTC. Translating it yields CASRPTGAGANVLTF.

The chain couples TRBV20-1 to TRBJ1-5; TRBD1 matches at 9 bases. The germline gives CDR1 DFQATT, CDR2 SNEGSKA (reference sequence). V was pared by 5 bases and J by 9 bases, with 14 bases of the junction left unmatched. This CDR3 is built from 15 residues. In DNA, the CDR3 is TGCAGTGCTCTAGAAAGGACAGGGGTAAGAGGGCCCCAGCATTTT. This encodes CSALERTGVRGPQHF.

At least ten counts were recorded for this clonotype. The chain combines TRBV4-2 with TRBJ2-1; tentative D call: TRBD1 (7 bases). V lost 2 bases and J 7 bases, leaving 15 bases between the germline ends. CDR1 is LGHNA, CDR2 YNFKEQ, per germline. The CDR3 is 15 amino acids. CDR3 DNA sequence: TGTGCCAGCAGCCAACACCTGGAGGGGGCTAATGAGCAGTTCTTC. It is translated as CASSQHLEGANEQFF.

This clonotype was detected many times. CDR3 sequence (DNA): TGTGCCACCATAGCGGGGGGCAACTACAATGAGCAGTTCTTC. It translates to CATIAGGNYNEQFF. The chain links TRBV10-3 to TRBJ2-1, with 10 bases aligning to TRBD2. The CDR3 is 14 amino acids. Germline loops: CDR1 ENHRY, CDR2 SYGVKD. With V trimmed by 10 bases and J by 3 bases, 6 bases remained unmatched.

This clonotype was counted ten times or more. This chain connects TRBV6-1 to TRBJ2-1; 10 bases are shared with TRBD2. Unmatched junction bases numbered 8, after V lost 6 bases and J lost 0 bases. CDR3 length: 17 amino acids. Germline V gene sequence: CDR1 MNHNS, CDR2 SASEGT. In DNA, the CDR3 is TGTGCCAGCAGCCCCGACCCTAGCGGGAGCTCCTACAATGAGCAGTTCTTC. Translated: CASSPDPSGSSYNEQFF.

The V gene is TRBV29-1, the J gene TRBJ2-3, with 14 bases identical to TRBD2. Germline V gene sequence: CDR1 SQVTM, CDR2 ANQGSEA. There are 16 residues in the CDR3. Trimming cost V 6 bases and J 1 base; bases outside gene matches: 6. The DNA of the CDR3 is TGCAGCGTAACCGGACTAGCGGGAGGCCGCACAGATACGCAGTATTTT. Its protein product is CSVTGLAGGRTDTQYF.

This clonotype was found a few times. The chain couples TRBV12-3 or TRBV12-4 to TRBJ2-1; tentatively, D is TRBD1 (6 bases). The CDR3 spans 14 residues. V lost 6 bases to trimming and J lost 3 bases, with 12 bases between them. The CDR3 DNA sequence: TGTGCCAGCAGCCCCACAGGGAACTACAATGAGCAGTTCTTC. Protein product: CASSPTGNYNEQFF.